This T cell receptor beta chain was sequenced during a study of shared clonotypes between healthy human individuals. Trimming shortened V by 3 bases and J by 8 bases, and 19 bases separated the two germline ends. The CDR3 contains 15 residues. CDR1 is ENHRY, CDR2 SYGVKD, per germline. The sorted-subset replicate PCRs were given approximately 190 ng DNA, which is 30,000 or so T cell genomes. Generated by immunoSEQ multiplex PCR, the TCRdb table keeps only in-frame clones and is missing some. The profile shows approximately 330,000 clones, around 79% of them singletons. Concerning this clone: Its antigen is as yet unknown.

General study findings and limits: There were few donors, and this limited the genetic and exposure-history diversity represented.

Material: memory CD4+ T cells sorted from blood. As to subset: CD45RA-negative fraction. This TCR derives from a man between 25 and 39 years old in good health. The V call is TRBV10-3, the J call TRBJ1-1; D is unclear. The CDR3 sequence: CAISDSVGNDGEAFF. The CDR3 region has the DNA TGTGCCATCAGTGATAGCGTTGGAAACGACGGCGAAGCTTTCTTT.